This T cell receptor (beta chain) emerged from a study of technical replicates of blood from a handful of donors. Sequencing used immunoSEQ multiplex PCR; TCRdb keeps in-frame clones, though not all of them. The sample shows around 74,000 clones, around 85% of them seen only once. This CDR3 contains 14 residues. CDR1 and CDR2 from the germline V gene are KGHSH and LQKENI. V shed 8 bases and J 1 base; nucleotides not matched to a gene: 5. The J gene is TRBJ2-3, the V gene TRBV18; TRBD2 agrees at 8 bases. The sequence derives from a human donor in good health. Some clones in this sample may be carry-over from other donors' samples. The sequenced material came from PBMCs. CDR3 in amino acids: CASRREVRTDTQYF. For the CDR3, the DNA is TGTGCCAGCCGGCGGGAGGTACGCACAGATACGCAGTATTTT.